This T cell receptor (beta chain) came from a study of blood T cell repertoires in COVID-19. Only one count was recorded for this clone. Germline assignment: CDR1 SGHTA and CDR2 FQGTGA. The CDR3 totals 16 residues. J lost 6 bases, V lost 6 bases, and 14 bases had no gene match. The repertoire was sequenced with immunoSEQ multiplex PCR; TCRdb's copy has only in-frame clones and lacks some. The sample lists 100,000 to 150,000 clones, around 87% occurring once. The clonotype originates from a woman aged 55-75 years with acute or convalescent COVID-19. This rearrangement joins TRBV7-3 to TRBJ1-2; 9 bases match TRBD1. Source material: peripheral blood. CDR3 sequence (DNA): TGTGCCAGCAGTCAAACCGGGGGACAGGGAACTGATGGCTACACCTTC. Translating gives CASSQTGGQGTDGYTF. The variable domain in full, with the rest retrieved from reference TRBV7-3 and TRBJ1-2, is GAGVSQTPSNKVTEKGKYVELRCDPISGHTALYWYRQSLGQGPEFLIYFQGTGAADDSGLPNDRFFAVRPEGSVSTLKIQRTERGDSAVYLCASSQTGGQGTDGYTFGSGTRLTVV.